What follows describes a single T cell receptor beta chain. Its specificity is not known. This CDR3 is 12 amino acids long. Germline CDR1 is SGHVS and CDR2 is FQNEAQ. V lost 2 bases, J lost 5 bases, and 6 bases lay in between. This sample is drawn from a study of cytomegalovirus exposure and HLA in healthy donors. Study-level findings and limits: A reported reduction in N-insertions relative to the roughly 710-donor mean was seen in an Asian-associated ancestry cluster in a later analysis.

With 60 Vbeta and 13 Jbeta primers, the PCR was carried out. Method: immunoSEQ multiplex PCR; TCRdb's copy keeps in-frame clones and lacks some. Its table lists approximately 120,000 clones. V is TRBV7-8 and J is TRBJ2-5; D is ambiguous. The sample taken for sequencing was PBMCs. This TCR was recovered from a middle-aged man in good health and CMV-seronegative. The chain's CDR3 is CASSLSVETQYF. The DNA for the CDR3 is TGTGCCAGCAGCTTATCGGTCGAGACCCAGTACTTC.